This entry lists 8 T cell receptor beta chains sequenced from one sample in a study of blood T cell repertoires in COVID-19. Clones were read by immunoSEQ multiplex PCR, and TCRdb kept only the in-frame ones, dropping some. The repertoire holds approximately 280,000 clones, with roughly 91% as singletons. Sample: peripheral blood. The source is a man aged 35 to 55 with acute or convalescent COVID-19.

The chain combines TRBV7-8 with TRBJ1-4; TRBD1 matches at 9 bases. The junction had 6 bases not matched to a gene; V was cut back by 0 bases and J by 7 bases. CDR3 length: 16 residues. Germline V gene sequence: CDR1 SGHVS, CDR2 FQNEAQ. The chain's CDR3 is CASSLAPRTGVEKLFF. CDR3 DNA: TGTGCCAGCAGCTTAGCGCCTAGGACAGGGGTTGAAAAACTGTTTTTT.

This clone was detected only once. This chain connects TRBV4-1 to TRBJ2-2; tentative D call: TRBD2 (7 bases). V lost 3 bases, J lost 6 bases, and 14 bases lay in between. Germline V gives CDR1 MGHRA, CDR2 YSYEKL. CDR3 length equals 15 residues. Here the CDR3 DNA reads TGCGCCAGCAGCCACCCTGCGGGGGCGCCCGGGGAGCTGTTTTTT. Translation: CASSHPAGAPGELFF.

The CDR3 loop reads CASSADGQGTDTQYF. The CDR3, as DNA: TGTGCCAGCAGCGCCGATGGACAGGGCACAGATACGCAGTATTTT. V gene TRBV6-5 combines with J gene TRBJ2-3; TRBD1 matches at 7 bases. The CDR3 length is 15 residues. Trimming at V came to 6 bases and at J to 1 base, leaving 7 bases not matched to a gene. Germline V gene lookup returns CDR1 MNHEY and CDR2 SVGAGI.

This clone showed up just once. The J gene is TRBJ2-7, the V gene TRBV28; D ambiguous. Looked up from germline, CDR1 is MDHEN and CDR2 is SYDVKM. The CDR3 spans 11 residues. V dropped 5 bases and J dropped 4 bases, with 6 bases sitting between them. The CDR3 DNA is TGTGCCAGCAGTCTAGGATACGAGCAGTACTTC. Its translation: CASSLGYEQYF.

The chain links TRBV2 to TRBJ2-4, with unresolved D. The CDR3 is 17 residues long. The V gene's germline CDR1 is SNHLY and CDR2 FYNNEI. Trimming pared 6 bases from V and 0 bases from J, leaving 18 bases between. The CDR3 nucleotides read TGTGCCAGCAGGCGTGAGGCCTTAGGCCTAGCCAAAAACATTCAGTACTTC. Its translation: CASRREALGLAKNIQYF.

The chain couples TRBV21-1 to TRBJ1-2. TRBV21-1 is a pseudogene segment. The CDR3 sequence is 14 residues long. The CDR3 bases are TGTGCCAGCAGCAAGCTAGCCGGGACTGATGGCTACACCTTC. This gives the protein CASSKLAGTDGYTF.

The chain couples TRBV5-4 to TRBJ2-7, with D possibly being TRBD2 (5 bases). V lost 1 base, J lost 3 bases, and 20 bases lay in between. The CDR3 contains 17 residues. Germline CDR1 and CDR2: SGHNT and YYREEE (reference sequence). Written as DNA, the CDR3 is TGTGCCAGCAGCTTGATGGCTGGAGGAGACAACTTCTACGAGCAGTACTTC. Translated: CASSLMAGGDNFYEQYF.

The chain joins TRBV4-1 to TRBJ1-3; 9 bases map to TRBD1. The CDR3 length is 15 residues. Trimming removed 0 bases from V and 8 bases from J; junction bases left unmatched: 5. The germline CDR1 and CDR2 sequences are MGHRA and YSYEKL. In nucleotides, the CDR3 is TGCGCCAGCAGCCAAGAGAGACAGGGGGGGGACACCATATATTTT. This sequence encodes CASSQERQGGDTIYF.